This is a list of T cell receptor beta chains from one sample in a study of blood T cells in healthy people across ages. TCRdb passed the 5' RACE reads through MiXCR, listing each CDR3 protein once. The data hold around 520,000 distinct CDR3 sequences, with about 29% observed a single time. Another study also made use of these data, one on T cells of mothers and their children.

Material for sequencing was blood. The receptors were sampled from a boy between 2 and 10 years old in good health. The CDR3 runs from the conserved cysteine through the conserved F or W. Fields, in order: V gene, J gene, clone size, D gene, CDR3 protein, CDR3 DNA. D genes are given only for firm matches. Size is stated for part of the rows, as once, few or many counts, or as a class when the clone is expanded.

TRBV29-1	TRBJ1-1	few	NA	CSVERGAGITEAFF	TGCAGCGTTGAAAGGGGGGCAGGGATCACTGAAGCTTTCTTT
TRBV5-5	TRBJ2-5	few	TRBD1	CASSWMGQLDVAYF	TGTGCCAGCAGCTGGATGGGACAGCTAGATGTTGCGTACTTC
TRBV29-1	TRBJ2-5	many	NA	CSIKTQETQYF	TGCAGCATCAAAACGCAAGAGACCCAGTACTTC
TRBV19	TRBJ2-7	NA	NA	CASSMGGTGTYEQYF	TGTGCCAGTAGTATGGGAGGGACAGGAACGTACGAGCAGTACTTC
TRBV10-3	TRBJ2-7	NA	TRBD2	CAISGGLAGGYEQYF	TGTGCCATCAGTGGGGGACTAGCGGGAGGTTACGAGCAGTACTTC
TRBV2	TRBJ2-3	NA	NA	CASLGSTDTQYF	TGTGCCAGCCTTGGGAGCACAGATACGCAGTATTTT
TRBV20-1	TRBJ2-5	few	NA	CSAKQGGGELTAWETQYF	TGCAGTGCTAAGCAGGGAGGGGGGGAACTCACGGCATGGGAGACCCAGTACTTC
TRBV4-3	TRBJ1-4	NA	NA	CASSQTSTDLAEKLFF	TGCGCCAGCAGCCAGACCTCGACGGATCTCGCTGAAAAACTGTTTTTT
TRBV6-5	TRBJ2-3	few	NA	CASSRGGITDTQYF	TGTGCCAGCAGCCGTGGGGGGATCACAGATACGCAGTATTTT
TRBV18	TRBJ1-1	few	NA	CASSPGRDTEAFF	TGTGCCAGCTCACCAGGGAGGGACACTGAAGCTTTCTTT
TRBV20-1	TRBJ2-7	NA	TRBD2	CSAMGSGGADHYEQYF	TGCAGTGCTATGGGTAGCGGGGGGGCGGATCACTACGAGCAGTACTTC
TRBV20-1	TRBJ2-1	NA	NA	CSASSAGRGFNEQFF	TGCAGTGCTAGTTCTGCGGGTAGAGGGTTCAATGAGCAGTTCTTC
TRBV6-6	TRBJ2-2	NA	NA	CAGSYRTPNTGELFF	TGTGCCGGCAGTTACCGTACGCCGAACACCGGGGAGCTGTTTTTT
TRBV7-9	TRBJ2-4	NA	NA	CASSWELAKNIQYF	TGTGCCAGCAGCTGGGAACTAGCCAAAAACATTCAGTACTTC
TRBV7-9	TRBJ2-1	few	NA	CASSLGYLNEQFF	TGTGCCAGCAGCTTAGGGTACCTCAATGAGCAGTTCTTC
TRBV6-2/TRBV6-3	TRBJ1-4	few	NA	CASRDQSANEKLFF	TGTGCCAGCAGGGACCAGTCAGCTAATGAAAAACTGTTTTTT
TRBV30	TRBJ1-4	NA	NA	CAWTLEGANEKLFF	TGTGCCTGGACTCTCGAGGGAGCTAATGAAAAACTGTTTTTT
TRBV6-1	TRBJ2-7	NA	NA	CASKKEQGLSYEQYF	TGTGCCAGCAAGAAGGAACAGGGCCTTTCCTACGAGCAGTACTTC
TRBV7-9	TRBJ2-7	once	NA	CAGSVQGREQYF	TGTGCCGGCAGCGTCCAGGGTCGGGAGCAGTACTTC
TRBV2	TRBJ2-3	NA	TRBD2	CASTTGLAGTDTQYF	TGTGCCAGCACTACGGGGCTAGCGGGGACAGATACGCAGTATTTT
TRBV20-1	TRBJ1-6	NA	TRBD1	CSARGYRGNSPLHF	TGCAGTGCCCGGGGGTACAGGGGTAATTCACCCCTCCACTTT
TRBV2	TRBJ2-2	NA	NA	CASMGGGRTGELFF	TGTGCCAGCATGGGGGGGGGCCGGACCGGGGAGCTGTTTTTT
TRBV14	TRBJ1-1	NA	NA	CASSQDFLTAFF	TGTGCCAGCAGCCAAGATTTCTTGACGGCTTTCTTT
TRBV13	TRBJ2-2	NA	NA	CASSSSGPGELFF	TGTGCCAGCAGCTCGTCGGGCCCCGGGGAGCTGTTTTTT
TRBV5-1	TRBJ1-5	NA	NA	CASSFNPGGNQPQHF	TGCGCCAGCAGCTTCAACCCCGGGGGCAATCAGCCCCAGCATTTT
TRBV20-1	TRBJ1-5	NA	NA	CSAYRVLGVGQPQHF	TGCAGTGCTTATCGGGTCCTGGGGGTTGGACAGCCCCAGCATTTT
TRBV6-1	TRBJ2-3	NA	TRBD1	CASAEVGRGTQYF	TGTGCCAGCGCCGAGGTGGGCAGGGGGACGCAGTATTTT
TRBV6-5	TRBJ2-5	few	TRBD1	CASSSAANSGGTQYF	TGTGCCAGCAGTTCGGCGGCCAACTCAGGGGGGACCCAGTACTTC
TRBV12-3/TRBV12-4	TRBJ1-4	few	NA	CASSLFGTTNEKLFF	TGTGCCAGCAGTTTATTCGGGACAACTAATGAAAAACTGTTTTTT
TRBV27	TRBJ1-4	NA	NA	CASSSLPINEKLFF	TGTGCCAGCAGTTCCCTTCCGATAAATGAAAAACTGTTTTTT
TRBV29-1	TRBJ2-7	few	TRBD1	CSARGQGSLEQYF	TGCAGCGCAAGGGGACAGGGATCGCTCGAGCAGTACTTC
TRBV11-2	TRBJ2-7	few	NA	CASSLDRFGRKSYEQYF	TGTGCCAGCAGCTTAGATAGGTTCGGTCGCAAGTCCTACGAGCAGTACTTC
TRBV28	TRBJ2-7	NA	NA	CASEGGRYEQYF	TGTGCCTCAGAAGGAGGGCGCTACGAGCAGTACTTC
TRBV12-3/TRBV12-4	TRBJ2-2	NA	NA	CASSLTGPAGELFF	TGTGCCAGCAGCCTAACAGGGCCAGCCGGGGAGCTGTTTTTT
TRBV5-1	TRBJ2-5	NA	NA	CASSLDGRGSQETQYF	TGCGCCAGCAGCTTGGACGGTCGGGGTTCACAAGAGACCCAGTACTTC
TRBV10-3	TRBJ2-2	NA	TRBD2	CAISVERGGNTGELFF	TGTGCCATCAGTGTTGAGCGGGGGGGCAACACCGGGGAGCTGTTTTTT
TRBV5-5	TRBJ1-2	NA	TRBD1	CASSDMDRNYGYTF	TGTGCCAGCAGCGATATGGACAGGAACTATGGCTACACCTTC